The rows below give T cell receptor beta chains drawn from one sample of a study of blood T cell repertoires in COVID-19. Sequencing used immunoSEQ multiplex PCR; TCRdb keeps in-frame clones, though not all of them. The table lists over 400,000 clones, about 88% of them singletons. Sequencing was done on a sample of peripheral blood. The source is a woman in her 50s with COVID-19, enrolled during active disease. CDR3s include the opening cysteine and the closing phenylalanine or tryptophan. A D gene is named only where the DNA matches it firmly. Where a row states a size, it is once, few, many or the class of an expanded clone; other rows omit it.

V	D	size	J	CDR3	DNA
TRBV5-6	.	.	TRBJ1-1	CASSLPTGKGHSSTTEAFF	TGTGCCAGCAGCTTACCCACTGGAAAAGGACATTCTTCAACGACTGAAGCTTTCTTT
TRBV30	.	once	TRBJ2-2	CAWRGGTVTGELFF	TGTGCCTGGAGAGGCGGGACTGTCACCGGGGAGCTGTTTTTT
TRBV6-5	.	.	TRBJ2-1	CASRLFGQYNEQFF	TGTGCCAGCAGATTATTTGGACAGTACAATGAGCAGTTCTTC
TRBV19	TRBD1	.	TRBJ1-2	CASSMARDRLNGYTF	TGTGCCAGTAGTATGGCCCGGGACAGGCTAAATGGCTACACCTTC
TRBV6-5	.	.	TRBJ2-1	CASSYVRGNNEQFF	TGTGCCAGCAGTTACGTAAGAGGCAACAATGAGCAGTTCTTC
TRBV2	.	.	TRBJ1-1	CASSTRTNTEAFF	TGTGCCAGCAGCACTCGAACGAACACTGAAGCTTTCTTT
TRBV19	.	.	TRBJ2-1	CASTGTRQDFYNEQFF	TGTGCCAGCACCGGGACAAGACAGGACTTCTACAATGAGCAGTTCTTC
TRBV19	TRBD1	.	TRBJ1-5	CASSPGTGTNQPQHF	TGTGCCAGTAGTCCCGGGACAGGGACTAATCAGCCCCAGCATTTT
TRBV19	.	few	TRBJ2-2	CASSTSRLASLFF	TGTGCCAGTAGTACATCTCGGCTAGCATCTCTGTTTTTT
TRBV19	.	.	TRBJ1-2	CASSHGGAYGYTF	TGTGCCAGTAGTCACGGGGGGGCCTATGGCTACACCTTC
TRBV6-2/TRBV6-3	TRBD1	.	TRBJ1-4	CASSFLQGSGKLFF	TGTGCCAGCAGTTTCTTACAGGGGAGCGGAAAACTGTTTTTT
TRBV12-1	.	.	TRBJ1-2	CASSYKTGELKVYGYTF	TGTGCCAGCAGTTACAAGACAGGGGAGCTAAAGGTCTATGGCTACACCTTC
TRBV5-1	.	.	TRBJ2-3	CASSRDTNTDTQYF	TGCGCCAGCAGCAGGGACACGAACACAGATACGCAGTATTTT
TRBV18	TRBD1	.	TRBJ2-1	CASSPRTGTYNEQFF	TGTGCCAGCTCACCACGGACAGGGACCTACAATGAGCAGTTCTTC
TRBV19	TRBD2	once	TRBJ2-1	CASSINRRGGYNEQFF	TGTGCCAGTAGTATAAATCGTCGGGGGGGCTACAATGAGCAGTTCTTC
TRBV9	TRBD2	.	TRBJ2-7	CASSPQASGTTYEQYF	TGTGCCAGCAGCCCTCAGGCTTCCGGGACTACTTACGAGCAGTACTTC
TRBV30	TRBD1	.	TRBJ2-7	CAWSLGQGGEQYF	TGTGCCTGGAGTTTAGGACAGGGCGGAGAGCAGTACTTC
TRBV5-1	TRBD2	.	TRBJ2-3	CASSLRTGGDTQYF	TGCGCCAGCAGCTTGAGGACGGGGGGAGATACGCAGTATTTT
TRBV5-1	TRBD1	.	TRBJ1-2	CASRQTGAHYGYTF	TGCGCCAGCAGACAAACAGGGGCGCACTATGGCTACACCTTC
TRBV30	.	.	TRBJ1-1	CAWSVGREGTEAFF	TGTGCCTGGAGTGTCGGGAGGGAAGGCACTGAAGCTTTCTTT
TRBV4-1	TRBD2	.	TRBJ2-1	CASSQDPRGGRNEQFF	TGCGCCAGCAGCCAAGATCCCCGGGGGGGCCGGAATGAGCAGTTCTTC
TRBV19	.	.	TRBJ2-2	CASSSPTVNTGELFF	TGTGCCAGTAGTTCACCGACAGTGAACACCGGGGAGCTGTTTTTT
TRBV18	TRBD1	.	TRBJ1-1	CASARGPTEAFF	TGTGCCAGCGCTAGGGGGCCCACTGAAGCTTTCTTT
TRBV27	TRBD1	.	TRBJ2-2	CASSLHPRTGKGTGELFF	TGTGCCAGCAGTTTACACCCCCGGACAGGGAAAGGCACCGGGGAGCTGTTTTTT
TRBV18	.	.	TRBJ1-4	CASSQLPSATNEKLFF	TGTGCCAGCTCCCAACTCCCCTCGGCAACTAATGAAAAACTGTTTTTT
TRBV7-8	.	.	TRBJ2-3	CASRSGVSTDTQYF	TGTGCCAGCAGGTCGGGGGTCAGCACAGATACGCAGTATTTT
TRBV2	TRBD1	.	TRBJ1-5	CASSTGVYNQPQHF	TGTGCCAGCAGCACAGGGGTGTACAATCAGCCCCAGCATTTT
TRBV9	.	.	TRBJ2-6	CASSAGAPPGANVLTF	TGTGCCAGCAGCGCGGGAGCTCCCCCTGGGGCCAACGTCCTGACTTTC
TRBV7-2	TRBD1	.	TRBJ1-2	CASSLYQGQRNGYTF	TGTGCCAGCAGCTTGTACCAGGGACAGAGGAATGGCTACACCTTC
TRBV5-6	.	many	TRBJ1-2	CASSLGEDGYTF	TGTGCCAGCAGCTTAGGGGAGGATGGCTACACCTTC
TRBV5-1	.	.	TRBJ1-2	CASAAGGSGGGYGYTF	TGCGCCAGCGCCGCTGGCGGGTCGGGAGGGGGATATGGCTACACCTTC
TRBV11-2	TRBD1	.	TRBJ1-2	CASSLGTGPAGGYTF	TGTGCCAGCAGCTTAGGGACAGGCCCTGCGGGTGGCTACACCTTC
TRBV9	.	once	TRBJ1-1	CASSPSGGSTEAFF	TGTGCCAGCAGCCCCAGCGGGGGGAGCACTGAAGCTTTCTTT
TRBV5-4	.	.	TRBJ1-2	CASSLEQGHTF	TGTGCCAGCAGCTTGGAACAGGGCCACACCTTC
TRBV2	.	.	TRBJ1-2	CASRAGVNYGYTF	TGTGCCAGCAGGGCAGGGGTTAACTATGGCTACACCTTC
TRBV27	.	.	TRBJ1-2	CASSLRVTAHGYTF	TGTGCCAGCAGTTTAAGGGTGACAGCCCATGGCTACACCTTC
TRBV6-5	.	once	TRBJ1-2	CASSYSSRALGGYTF	TGTGCCAGCAGTTACTCGTCCAGGGCTCTAGGTGGCTACACCTTC
TRBV28	.	.	TRBJ1-1	CASSFPGSANTEAFF	TGTGCCAGCAGTTTTCCGGGGTCGGCGAACACTGAAGCTTTCTTT
TRBV24-1	TRBD1	.	TRBJ2-2	CATSDRDRTRTGELFF	TGTGCCACCAGTGATCGGGACAGAACGCGCACCGGGGAGCTGTTTTTT
TRBV23-1	.	.	TRBJ1-2	CASSQSRGGRGYGYTF	TGCGCCAGCAGTCAATCGAGGGGGGGAAGGGGCTATGGCTACACCTTC
TRBV4-1	TRBD1	few	TRBJ1-4	CASSPGTGAEKLFF	TGCGCCAGCAGCCCCGGGACAGGGGCAGAAAAACTGTTTTTT
TRBV3-1/TRBV3-2	TRBD1	.	TRBJ1-5	CASSQDSGRGNQPQHF	TGTGCCAGCAGCCAAGATTCGGGCAGGGGGAATCAGCCCCAGCATTTT
TRBV4-1	TRBD1	.	TRBJ1-1	CASSQAGQSNEAFF	TGCGCCAGCAGCCAAGCGGGACAGAGTAATGAAGCTTTCTTT
TRBV27	.	.	TRBJ1-2	CASSLGPPVGLSIDGYTF	TGTGCCAGCAGCCTAGGCCCCCCAGTCGGATTGTCTATCGATGGCTACACCTTC
TRBV2	.	.	TRBJ2-5	CASSLRQVGETQYF	TGTGCCAGCAGCCTAAGACAGGTGGGGGAGACCCAGTACTTC
TRBV4-2	TRBD2	.	TRBJ2-1	CASSQVVSGGNEQFF	TGTGCCAGCAGCCAAGTTGTTAGCGGGGGGAATGAGCAGTTCTTC
TRBV9	TRBD1	.	TRBJ1-2	CASSAPGTGGENYGYTF	TGTGCCAGCAGCGCCCCCGGGACAGGGGGTGAGAACTATGGCTACACCTTC
TRBV11-2	TRBD2	.	TRBJ2-1	CASSTRTSGGEQFF	TGTGCCAGCAGCACCAGGACTAGCGGGGGTGAGCAGTTCTTC
TRBV11-1	.	.	TRBJ2-3	CASSPITDTQYF	TGTGCCAGCAGCCCTATCACAGATACGCAGTATTTT
TRBV18	TRBD1	.	TRBJ2-1	CASSQTGDIYNEQFF	TGTGCCAGCTCACAGACAGGGGACATCTACAATGAGCAGTTCTTC
TRBV29-1	TRBD1	.	TRBJ1-2	CSVPTGGLTNYGYTF	TGCAGCGTCCCGACAGGGGGCCTGACTAACTATGGCTACACCTTC
TRBV5-1	.	.	TRBJ2-3	CASSLGLPDTDTQYF	TGCGCCAGCAGCTTGGGACTACCCGACACAGATACGCAGTATTTT
TRBV6-5	.	.	TRBJ2-7	CASSYAADSSYEQYF	TGTGCCAGCAGTTACGCGGCAGACAGCTCCTACGAGCAGTACTTC
TRBV5-1	TRBD1	.	TRBJ2-1	CASSPGPSGQGAYEQFF	TGCGCCAGCAGCCCTGGACCGTCGGGACAGGGGGCGTATGAGCAGTTCTTC
TRBV12-5	.	.	TRBJ1-5	CASGLANQPQHF	TGTGCTAGTGGCCTCGCGAATCAGCCCCAGCATTTT
TRBV9	.	once	TRBJ1-1	CASSTGHLNTEAFF	TGTGCCAGCAGCACGGGACATCTGAACACTGAAGCTTTCTTT
TRBV11-2	.	once	TRBJ2-2	CASSPNGGTGELFF	TGTGCCAGCAGCCCAAACGGAGGCACCGGGGAGCTGTTTTTT